Listed below are T cell receptor beta chains from one sample, sequenced in a study of blood T cells in healthy people across ages. TCRdb ran MiXCR on the 5' RACE reads and lists one entry per CDR3 protein. The top ten clones hold 29% of a sample with approximately 290,000 distinct CDR3 sequences, less than 30% of them seen once. Sequencing used blood. The receptors come from a woman aged 65 to 85 in good health. The CDR3 runs from the conserved cysteine through the conserved F or W. Each record gives: clone size, J gene, D gene, V gene, CDR3 DNA, CDR3 protein. D genes are given only for firm matches. Some rows have no size entry. The others give once, few or many, or a class for an expanded clone.

>few|TRBJ2-3|NA|TRBV25-1
TGTGCCAGCAGTGACCTACGAGGCACAGATACGCAGTATTTT
CASSDLRGTDTQYF
>NA|TRBJ2-1|TRBD1|TRBV20-1
TGCAGTGCTAGAGAAAGGACAGGGGCCAATGAGCAGTTCTTC
CSARERTGANEQFF
>few|TRBJ2-7|TRBD1|TRBV28
TGTGCCAGCCTGCGACAGGGATTCTACGAGCAGTACTTC
CASLRQGFYEQYF
>few|TRBJ2-3|NA|TRBV12-3/TRBV12-4
TGTGCCAGCAGTTCCCACGCGCTGTTTAGCACAGATACGCAGTATTTT
CASSSHALFSTDTQYF
>NA|TRBJ1-2|NA|TRBV29-1
TGCAGCATAAAGGACTCTGAGCTGGGCTACACCTTC
CSIKDSELGYTF
>few|TRBJ2-1|NA|TRBV4-3
TGCGCCAGCAGCCAAGCGGGTAGTACCTACAATGAGCAGTTCTTC
CASSQAGSTYNEQFF
>NA|TRBJ1-2|NA|TRBV28
TGTGCCAGCAGTACCGGACAATTCTGGGCCTATGGCTACACCTTC
CASSTGQFWAYGYTF
>few|TRBJ2-7|TRBD1|TRBV28
TGTGCCAGCAGTTTCCCCGGACAGGGTCAAGGTTCCTACGAGCAGTACTTC
CASSFPGQGQGSYEQYF
>medium-sized|TRBJ1-4|TRBD1|TRBV28
TGTGCCAGCAAAAGACAGGGAGATGAAAAACTGTTTTTT
CASKRQGDEKLFF
>few|TRBJ1-1|NA|TRBV28
TGTGCCAGCAGGGAAAACACTGAAGCTTTCTTT
CASRENTEAFF
>NA|TRBJ2-7|TRBD2|TRBV18
TGTGCCAGCTCACCACGAGGGACTAGCGTTTCCTACGAGCAGTACTTC
CASSPRGTSVSYEQYF
>NA|TRBJ2-1|TRBD2|TRBV28
TGTGCCAGCAGTTCGGGGGGAGCAGTTTACAATGAGCAGTTCTTC
CASSSGGAVYNEQFF
>few|TRBJ1-2|NA|TRBV6-2/TRBV6-3
TGTGCCAGCAGTTACAGGGGGAACAATGGCTACACCTTC
CASSYRGNNGYTF
>many|TRBJ2-1|NA|TRBV7-9
TGTGCCAGCAGCTTCTTGGGCTCCTACAATGAGCAGTTCTTC
CASSFLGSYNEQFF
>NA|TRBJ2-7|TRBD2|TRBV10-3
TGTGCCATTTCTCCCGGAACTAGCGTAAAAAACTCCTACGAGCAGTACTTC
CAISPGTSVKNSYEQYF
>few|TRBJ1-4|NA|TRBV4-2
TGTGCCAGCAGCCAAGTGGGCGGAGAAAAACTGTTTTTT
CASSQVGGEKLFF
>few|TRBJ2-7|TRBD2|TRBV10-3
TGTGCCATCAGTTTCTCAGCGGGAGGGCCCTACGAGCAGTACTTC
CAISFSAGGPYEQYF
>NA|TRBJ2-7|NA|TRBV4-1
TGCGCCAGCAGCCCTCTTACGGGTTTCGAGCAGTACTTC
CASSPLTGFEQYF
>few|TRBJ2-1|TRBD2|TRBV5-1
TGCGCCAGCAGCTTGGGACTAGCGGGAGGGCCAGGGGGCAATGAGCAGTTCTTC
CASSLGLAGGPGGNEQFF
>few|TRBJ2-3|TRBD2|TRBV12-3/TRBV12-4
TGTGCCAGCAGCTCTAGCGGGACTAGCACAGATACGCAGTATTTT
CASSSSGTSTDTQYF
>NA|TRBJ2-3|TRBD1|TRBV10-3
TGTGCCATCAGTTTAGACAGGGAGGATACGCAGTATTTT
CAISLDREDTQYF
>NA|TRBJ2-4|NA|TRBV18
TGTGCCAGCTCACCAGCGGGCAGACAACAAAACATTCAGTACTTC
CASSPAGRQQNIQYF
>NA|TRBJ2-5|TRBD1|TRBV7-9
TGTGCCAGCAGCTACGCCCCGGGACAGGGGACGCGACAGGAGACCCAGTACTTC
CASSYAPGQGTRQETQYF
>many|TRBJ2-7|TRBD1|TRBV29-1
TGCAGCATGACTGGAGGCAGGGGGTTCGAGCAGTACTTC
CSMTGGRGFEQYF
>once|TRBJ1-1|NA|TRBV3-1
TGTGCCAGCAGCTCGGGGGGGGCCACTGAAGCTTTCTTT
CASSSGGATEAFF
>NA|TRBJ2-7|TRBD1|TRBV10-3
TGTGCCACAATGATCTCAACCGGGACAGGCATCGAGCAGTACTTC
CATMISTGTGIEQYF
>few|TRBJ2-1|NA|TRBV9
TGTGCCAGCAGCGCTATCGGTGGGTCTAACAATGAGCAGTTCTTC
CASSAIGGSNNEQFF
>few|TRBJ2-5|NA|TRBV5-6
TGTGCCAGCAGCTGGCTGGGGGTAGAGACCCAGTACTTC
CASSWLGVETQYF
>once|TRBJ2-3|TRBD2|TRBV5-1
TGCGCCAGCAGCAGGACTAGCGGGGGGGCGTCAGATACGCAGTATTTT
CASSRTSGGASDTQYF
>few|TRBJ2-7|TRBD2|TRBV28
TGTGCCAGCAGTCCCGGCAGACTAGCGCGGAGCTCCTACGAGCAGTACTTC
CASSPGRLARSSYEQYF
>NA|TRBJ1-4|TRBD1|TRBV20-1
TGCAGTGCCCCTGGGGACAGGGAGAGGGAAAAACTGTTTTTT
CSAPGDREREKLFF
>few|TRBJ2-7|TRBD2|TRBV7-6
TGTGCCAGCAGCCGCCGACTAGCGGGACCCTCCGGGGAGCAGTACTTC
CASSRRLAGPSGEQYF
>NA|TRBJ1-6|NA|TRBV18
TGTGCCAGCTCCGAAGTGATGGGCTCCTATAATCCACCCCTCCACTTT
CASSEVMGSYNPPLHF
>NA|TRBJ2-7|TRBD1|TRBV20-1
TGCAGTGCGCCCGGGACAGTCCCCTACGAGCAGTACTTC
CSAPGTVPYEQYF
>NA|TRBJ1-2|TRBD1|TRBV7-2
TGTGCCAGCAGCTTAGAATTCTCAGGGGGGGGTGGCTACACCTTC
CASSLEFSGGGGYTF
>few|TRBJ2-7|TRBD2|TRBV10-2
TGCGCCAGCAGGGCGGGAGGGCTTAAATACGAGCAGTACTTC
CASRAGGLKYEQYF
>NA|TRBJ2-7|NA|TRBV20-1
TGCAGTGCTAAAGGGGGGGGGCCGACCTACGAGCAGTACTTC
CSAKGGGPTYEQYF
>NA|TRBJ1-5|NA|TRBV27
TGTGCCAGCAGGGGACCGTATAGCAATCAGCCCCAGCATTTT
CASRGPYSNQPQHF
>NA|TRBJ2-6|NA|TRBV11-1
TGTGCCAGCAGCTTAGCGCGTATGAGCTCTGGGGCCAACGTCCTGACTTTC
CASSLARMSSGANVLTF
>NA|TRBJ2-5|TRBD2|TRBV7-7
TGTGCTAGCAGCATTAGCGGGAGGGCAGAGACCCAGTACTTC
CASSISGRAETQYF
>NA|TRBJ2-7|NA|TRBV28
TGTGCCAGCAGGATCGGGGGGACATCGTCCTACGAGCAGTACTTC
CASRIGGTSSYEQYF
>few|TRBJ2-5|TRBD2|TRBV4-2
TGTGCCAGCAGCCAAGGGCGGGAGGAGGAGACCCAGTACTTC
CASSQGREEETQYF
>once|TRBJ1-1|NA|TRBV20-1
TGCAGTGCTGACGACAGGAGGGGTGGAACTGAAGCTTTCTTT
CSADDRRGGTEAFF
>NA|TRBJ1-2|NA|TRBV19
TGTGCCAGCAGCTTAGTAACAGTCAACCTCTATGGCTACACCTTC
CASSLVTVNLYGYTF
>NA|TRBJ2-7|NA|TRBV12-3/TRBV12-4
TGTGCCAGCAGTAAAGGGGATCCTCCCTACGGGCAGTACTTC
CASSKGDPPYGQYF
>few|TRBJ1-2|NA|TRBV20-1
TGCAGTGCGGCAGCCCCGAGGGAGGGGCAAGCTAACTATGGCTACACCTTC
CSAAAPREGQANYGYTF
>NA|TRBJ1-6|NA|TRBV6-2/TRBV6-3
TGTGCCAGCAGTTACTTCGGCGGGGGCACTGATAATTCACCCCTCCACTTT
CASSYFGGGTDNSPLHF
>few|TRBJ2-5|TRBD2|TRBV27
TGTGCCAGCAGTCCGATATCGGGACTAGCGGAAGAGACCCAGTACTTC
CASSPISGLAEETQYF
>NA|TRBJ1-4|NA|TRBV5-1
TGCGCCAGCAGCCCTCGTGGGGATAATGAAAAACTGTTTTTT
CASSPRGDNEKLFF
>NA|TRBJ2-2|TRBD1|TRBV9
TGTGCCAGCAGCTTAATTAAAGGGGGCGCGGGGGAGCTGTTTTTT
CASSLIKGGAGELFF
>NA|TRBJ2-1|NA|TRBV5-4
TGTGCCAGCAGCGCCGCCTTCAGCTCCTACAATGAGCAGTTCTTC
CASSAAFSSYNEQFF
>few|TRBJ1-2|NA|TRBV29-1
TGCAGCGTTGGGGCCTCGGATGGCTACACCTTC
CSVGASDGYTF
>few|TRBJ2-3|NA|TRBV5-1
TGCGCCAGCAGCTTGGTGGGGGATTGGACAGATACGCAGTATTTT
CASSLVGDWTDTQYF
>NA|TRBJ2-7|TRBD1|TRBV15
TGTGCCACCAGCGGACAGGGATACGAGCAGTACTTC
CATSGQGYEQYF
>few|TRBJ2-6|NA|TRBV6-2/TRBV6-3
TGTGCCAGCAGTGACAGATCTGGGGCCAACGTCCTGACTTTC
CASSDRSGANVLTF
>few|TRBJ2-7|TRBD1|TRBV28
TGTGCCAGCAGTTCCGAGGACAGGGGGCTGGACGAGCAGTACTTC
CASSSEDRGLDEQYF
>few|TRBJ2-7|TRBD2|TRBV18
TGTGCCAGCTCACCAGGTGGCGGGAGTGTCGGGTCCCATACCTACGAGCAGTACTTC
CASSPGGGSVGSHTYEQYF
>many|TRBJ1-1|NA|TRBV5-1
TGCGCCAGCAAAGGGAACACTGAAGCTTTCTTT
CASKGNTEAFF